This passage covers 32 T cell receptor beta chains from one sample sequenced in a study of cytomegalovirus exposure and HLA in healthy donors. PCR employed 60 Vbeta and 13 Jbeta primers. Method: immunoSEQ multiplex PCR; TCRdb's copy keeps in-frame clones and lacks some. The data contain about 190,000 clones, 65% to 80% of them singletons. The sample consisted of PBMCs. Every receptor here comes from a woman aged 40 to 50 in good health and CMV-seronegative.

This sequence joins TRBV4-3 and TRBJ1-1; maybe TRBD1 (6 bases). Germline CDR1 reads LGHNA; CDR2 reads YSLEER. The CDR3 loop spans 17 amino acids. The V and J ends lost 3 bases and 4 bases respectively, with 21 bases between them. CDR3 in DNA: TGCGCCAGCAGCCATGCAACCCGGGGGGGCGTGGGCACTGAAGCTTTCTTT. It translates to CASSHATRGGVGTEAFF.

V usage is TRBV7-2 and J usage is TRBJ1-1, with unresolved D. Trimming cost V 5 bases and J 1 base, with 8 bases left between them. The CDR3 length is 13 residues. Germline V CDR1 and CDR2: SGHTA, FQGNSA. CDR3 in amino acids: CASSQGANTEAFF. CDR3 coding DNA: TGTGCCAGCAGCCAAGGAGCGAACACTGAAGCTTTCTTT.

V is TRBV9 and J is TRBJ2-2, with 7 bases aligning to TRBD1. The V gene end was trimmed by 4 bases and the J gene end by 3 bases; junction bases not matched to a gene: 6. Germline V lookup: CDR1 SGDLS, CDR2 YYNGEE. The CDR3 sequence is 15 residues long. CDR3 in DNA: TGTGCCAGCAGCTTTGGGACAGCGTACACCGGGGAGCTGTTTTTT. It yields the protein CASSFGTAYTGELFF.

This chain links TRBV20-1 with TRBJ2-5, with unresolved D. The V end was cut by 5 bases, the J end by 5 bases, with 6 bases between. CDR3 size: 10 residues. Germline V CDR1 and CDR2: DFQATT, SNEGSKA (reference sequence). The CDR3 region is CSAYKETQYF. The CDR3 bases are TGCAGTGCTTACAAGGAGACCCAGTACTTC.

J is TRBJ1-1 and V is TRBV6-5; TRBD1 agrees at 9 bases. J lost 2 bases, V lost 6 bases, and 4 bases had no gene match. The CDR3 has 14 amino acids. CDR1 MNHEY and CDR2 SVGAGI come from the germline V gene. Written as DNA, the CDR3 is TGTGCCAGCAGGGGACAGGGAGTAAACACTGAAGCTTTCTTT. Its translation is CASRGQGVNTEAFF.

The chain couples TRBV27 to TRBJ2-1; a possible D gene is TRBD1 (5 bases). The CDR3 is made up of 12 amino acids. V was cut by 6 bases and J by 8 bases, with 11 bases left in between. Per the germline V gene, CDR1 is MNHEY and CDR2 is SMNVEV (reference sequence). CDR3 DNA: TGTGCCAGCAGGACAACAGGAGATGAGCAGTTCTTC. Its translation is CASRTTGDEQFF.

The chain uses TRBV5-5 and TRBJ1-4, with 10 nucleotides matching TRBD1. This CDR3 comprises 15 residues. V gave up 4 bases and J gave up 8 bases; unmatched junction bases: 8. Germline lookup yields CDR1 SGHKS and CDR2 YYEKEE (reference sequence). The CDR3 reads CASSADRGRAEKLFF. The CDR3 nucleotides are TGTGCCAGCAGCGCCGACAGGGGGCGGGCGGAAAAACTGTTTTTT.

The chain links TRBV9 to TRBJ2-1; TRBD2 matches 10 bases. The CDR3 spans 16 residues. Germline CDR1 and CDR2: SGDLS and YYNGEE. Trimming cost V 4 bases and J 4 bases; bases outside gene matches: 8. For the CDR3, the DNA is TGTGCCAGCAGCCCGACACTAGCGGGACCATACAATGAGCAGTTCTTC. It translates to CASSPTLAGPYNEQFF.

This chain uses TRBV30 with TRBJ2-3; 12 bases fit TRBD2. CDR1 is GTSNPN, CDR2 SVGIG, per germline (reference sequence). The CDR3 is 15 residues long. V shed 5 bases and J 4 bases; nucleotides not matched to a gene: 7. The DNA for the CDR3 is TGTGCCTGGCGAAGACTAGCGGGAGTTGCAGATACGCAGTATTTT. The encoded protein is CAWRRLAGVADTQYF.

The chain carries TRBV6-6 and TRBJ2-5, with 8 bases lining up with TRBD1. The V and J ends lost 3 bases and 4 bases, in that order; junction bases with no gene match: 4. The CDR3 has 14 residues. Germline assignment: CDR1 MNHNY and CDR2 SVGAGI (reference sequence). This chain's CDR3 is CASSYKQGGETQYF. In DNA form, the CDR3 reads TGTGCCAGCAGTTATAAACAGGGGGGAGAGACCCAGTACTTC.

The V gene is TRBV5-6, the J gene TRBJ1-3; TRBD1 might be the D (5 bases). This CDR3 comprises 14 residues. The V end was cut by 2 bases, the J end by 1 base, with 7 bases between. Germline CDR1 and CDR2: SGHDT and YYEEEE. This chain's CDR3 is CASSFRVSGNTIYF. CDR3 DNA sequence: TGTGCCAGCAGCTTCAGGGTATCTGGAAACACCATATATTTT.

CDR3 amino acids: CASSVGAATNEKLFF. CDR3 nucleotides: TGTGCCAGCAGCGTAGGGGCAGCAACTAATGAAAAACTGTTTTTT. The rearrangement uses TRBV9 and TRBJ1-4; D gene unclear. CDR1 is SGDLS, CDR2 YYNGEE, per germline. Trimming took off 0 bases at V and 0 bases at J, with 6 bases between the two ends. The CDR3 sequence is 15 residues long.

J is TRBJ2-7 and V is TRBV10-3, with D possibly matching TRBD2 (6 bases). The CDR3 consists of 17 residues. Looked up from germline, CDR1 is ENHRY and CDR2 is SYGVKD. V lost 6 bases, J lost 4 bases, and 25 bases lay in between. The CDR3 loop is CAIRSSAGRGRGYEQYF. As DNA, the CDR3 is TGTGCCATCAGATCCTCGGCGGGGCGGGGTAGGGGTTACGAGCAGTACTTC.

J is TRBJ2-5 and V is TRBV6-6; 14 bases line up with TRBD2. Losses at the gene ends were 7 bases for V and 5 bases for J; bases not matched to a gene: 9. The CDR3 is 16 residues long. CDR1 and CDR2 from the germline V gene are MNHNY and SVGAGI (reference sequence). CDR3 region: CASTLGTSGRLETQYF. The CDR3 DNA reads TGTGCCAGCACCCTAGGGACTAGCGGGAGATTGGAGACCCAGTACTTC.

This chain connects TRBV7-2 to TRBJ1-1; TRBD1 matches 7 bases. The CDR3 has 14 amino acids. V lost 3 bases and J lost 6; bases outside the gene matches: 7. Germline assignment: CDR1 SGHTA and CDR2 FQGNSA. DNA for the CDR3: TGTGCCAGCAGCTTCAGGGGGGAAGGGTCTGAAGCTTTCTTT. As protein: CASSFRGEGSEAFF.

This chain joins TRBV6-1 and TRBJ2-5; D not resolved. This CDR3 contains 13 residues. The ends were cut back, 7 bases at V and 5 bases at J, with 14 bases in the middle. CDR1 and CDR2 (germline): MNHNS, SASEGT. The CDR3 region has the DNA TGTGCCAGCACCAACCCCGCCGGGGAGACCCAGTACTTC. Translated, it gives CASTNPAGETQYF.

The chain has TRBV14 and TRBJ2-2; D is unresolved. This CDR3 is 16 amino acids long. With 2 bases removed from V and 6 bases from J, the gap between germline ends came to 16 bases. Per germline, CDR1 SGHDN and CDR2 FVKESK. The CDR3 region is CASSQSQRGISGELFF. Written as DNA, the CDR3 is TGTGCCAGCAGCCAAAGTCAGCGAGGAATTTCCGGGGAGCTGTTTTTT. Drawing the rest from reference TRBV14 and TRBJ2-2, the complete variable domain is EAGVTQFPSHSVIEKGQTVTLRCDPISGHDNLYWYRRVMGKEIKFLLHFVKESKQDESGMPNNRFLAERTGGTYSTLKVQPAELEDSGVYFCASSQSQRGISGELFFGEGSRLTVL.

The V gene is TRBV19, the J gene TRBJ1-6; TRBD1 aligns across 7 bases. The CDR3 is 15 amino acids. CDR1 is LNHDA and CDR2 is SQIVND in the germline V gene (reference sequence). The trim removed 1 base at V and 10 bases at J, leaving 7 bases unmatched. Written as DNA, the CDR3 is TGTGCCAGTAGTATAGGAGGGGGCAATGACTCACCCCTCCACTTT. Translating it yields CASSIGGGNDSPLHF. The full variable domain, in which reference TRBV19 and TRBJ1-6 provide the parts outside the CDR3, is DGGITQSPKYLFRKEGQNVTLSCEQNLNHDAMYWYRQDPGQGLRLIYYSQIVNDFQKGDIAEGYSVSREKKESFPLTVTSAQKNPTAFYLCASSIGGGNDSPLHFGNGTRLTVT.

The chain employs TRBV5-5 and TRBJ2-5, with 9 nucleotides matching TRBD2. Trimming took 5 bases from V and 5 from J; bases not matched to a gene: 7. Germline assignment: CDR1 SGHKS and CDR2 YYEKEE (reference sequence). The CDR3 runs to 14 residues. The CDR3 DNA sequence: TGTGCCAGCAGTCGCGGGAGGGCCCAGGAGACCCAGTACTTC. Its translation is CASSRGRAQETQYF. Full variable domain (rest looked up from reference TRBV5-5 and TRBJ2-5): DAGVTQSPTHLIKTRGQQVTLRCSPISGHKSVSWYQQVLGQGPQFIFQYYEKEERGRGNFPDRFSARQFPNYSSELNVNALLLGDSALYLCASSRGRAQETQYFGPGTRLLVL.

V and J are TRBV5-5 and TRBJ2-1; 9 nucleotides align to TRBD2. Germline V gene sequence: CDR1 SGHKS, CDR2 YYEKEE (reference sequence). Trimming removed 5 bases from V and 4 bases from J; junction bases left unmatched: 10. This CDR3 is built from 16 residues. CDR3 amino acids: CASSPKGLATYNEQFF. DNA of the CDR3: TGTGCCAGCAGTCCCAAAGGACTAGCGACTTACAATGAGCAGTTCTTC.

This clone was recorded only once. The chain uses TRBV5-1 and TRBJ2-2; the match to TRBD2 covers 10 bases. Germline CDR1 is SGHRS and CDR2 is YFSETQ. V lost 5 bases to trimming and J lost 4 bases; unmatched junction nucleotides: 8. The CDR3 spans 16 residues. The CDR3 loop reads CASSLTGTSVTGELFF. The CDR3 nucleotides are TGCGCCAGCAGTTTGACCGGGACTAGCGTCACCGGGGAGCTGTTTTTT.

About this clone: This CDR3 is also generated by other DNA sequences in the sample. CDR3 DNA: TGTGCCAGTGGAACCGGGACAACAGCGACGCAGTATTTT. It specifies CASGTGTTATQYF. The chain couples TRBV19 to TRBJ2-3, with a tentative D call TRBD1 (6 bases). V lost 8 bases and J 9 bases, leaving 18 bases between the germline ends. The CDR3 runs to 13 residues. Germline loops: CDR1 LNHDA, CDR2 SQIVND (reference sequence). Drawing the rest from reference TRBV19 and TRBJ2-3, the complete variable domain is DGGITQSPKYLFRKEGQNVTLSCEQNLNHDAMYWYRQDPGQGLRLIYYSQIVNDFQKGDIAEGYSVSREKKESFPLTVTSAQKNPTAFYLCASGTGTTATQYFGPGTRLTVL.

The chain couples TRBV5-6 to TRBJ2-7; 9 nucleotides match TRBD2. The CDR3 sequence is 15 residues long. Trimming took 4 bases from V and 6 from J; bases not matched to a gene: 11. Germline V gene data show CDR1 as SGHDT and CDR2 as YYEEEE. The CDR3 here is CASSVLAGWSREQYV. CDR3 sequence (DNA): TGTGCCAGCAGCGTGCTAGCGGGATGGAGTCGCGAGCAGTACGTC.

The rearrangement uses TRBV14 and TRBJ1-2; D is unclear. The CDR3 loop spans 16 amino acids. CDR1 is SGHDN and CDR2 is FVKESK in the germline V gene. Trimming stripped 1 base from V and 8 bases from J, with 20 bases between. This CDR3 reads CASSQGQNRHPRGYTF. CDR3 nucleotide sequence: TGTGCCAGCAGCCAAGGTCAAAATCGACATCCCCGGGGCTACACCTTC.

V is TRBV9 and J is TRBJ2-5; D perhaps matches TRBD1 (6 bases). The ends were cut back, 0 bases at V and 0 bases at J, with 21 bases in the middle. The CDR3 is made up of 19 amino acids. Germline CDR1 SGDLS, CDR2 YYNGEE. CDR3: CASSVDVGAGQGYQETQYF. The DNA of the CDR3 is TGTGCCAGCAGCGTAGATGTTGGGGCGGGCCAGGGGTACCAAGAGACCCAGTACTTC. Full variable domain (outside the CDR3, taken from reference TRBV9 and TRBJ2-5): DSGVTQTPKHLITATGQRVTLRCSPRSGDLSVYWYQQSLDQGLQFLIQYYNGEERAKGNILERFSAQQFPDLHSELNLSSLELGDSALYFCASSVDVGAGQGYQETQYFGPGTRLLVL.

This chain uses TRBV15 with TRBJ1-2, with a possible D match to TRBD1 (5 bases). This CDR3 has 13 amino acids. Looked up from germline, CDR1 is LNHNV and CDR2 is YYDKDF (reference sequence). Deletions cut 1 base from V and 4 bases from J, with 7 bases between. The CDR3 spells CATSRADTYGYTF. CDR3 coding DNA: TGTGCCACCAGCAGAGCGGACACCTATGGCTACACCTTC.

V is TRBV19 and J is TRBJ2-1; a possible D gene is TRBD2 (5 bases). The CDR3 runs 15 residues. The V end lost 4 bases, the J end lost 0 bases, and 10 bases lay between the germline ends. CDR1 LNHDA and CDR2 SQIVND come from the germline V gene (reference sequence). Here the CDR3 DNA reads TGTGCCAGTAGTACTCTCGGGGTCTCCTACAATGAGCAGTTCTTC. Encoded protein: CASSTLGVSYNEQFF.

This clone was seen only a few times. V is TRBV2 and J is TRBJ2-3; 7 bases are shared with TRBD1. Germline V CDR1 and CDR2: SNHLY, FYNNEI. V gave up 4 bases and J gave up 5 bases; unmatched junction bases: 3. This CDR3 contains 13 residues. Written as DNA, the CDR3 is TGTGCCAGCAGTGCAAACAGGGGAGATACGCAGTATTTT. This translates into CASSANRGDTQYF.

The chain joins TRBV5-4 to TRBJ2-6; perhaps TRBD1 as D (5 bases). The germline V gene has CDR1 SGHNT and CDR2 YYREEE (reference sequence). V was cut by 0 bases and J by 3 bases, with 7 bases left in between. The CDR3 has 15 amino acids. DNA of the CDR3: TGTGCCAGCAGCTTGGAAGGGGTTGGGGCCAACGTCCTGACTTTC. Its translation: CASSLEGVGANVLTF.

The chain employs TRBV11-3 and TRBJ1-5, with 9 bases aligning to TRBD1. This CDR3 is built from 15 residues. V was pared by 5 bases and J by 4 bases, with 6 bases of the junction left unmatched. Looked up from germline, CDR1 is SGHNT and CDR2 is YENEEA. CDR3 coding DNA: TGTGCCAGCAGCCTTGGACAGGGGAGTAATCAGCCCCAGCATTTT. Translating it yields CASSLGQGSNQPQHF. Complete variable domain (other parts from reference TRBV11-3 and TRBJ1-5): EAGVVQSPRYKIIEKKQPVAFWCNPISGHNTLYWYLQNLGQGPELLIRYENEEAVDDSQLPKDRFSAERLKGVDSTLKIQPAELGDSAVYLCASSLGQGSNQPQHFGDGTRLSIL.

The V call is TRBV7-3, the J call TRBJ2-1; TRBD2 matches at 9 bases. The J segment lost 9 bases and the V segment lost 0 bases, leaving 6 bases of the junction unmatched. CDR3 size: 15 residues. CDR1 is SGHTA and CDR2 is FQGTGA in the germline V gene. CDR3 in DNA: TGTGCCAGCAGCTTAACCCTAGCGGGATCGGGTGAGCAGTTCTTC. It yields the protein CASSLTLAGSGEQFF.

The rearrangement joins TRBV4-1 to TRBJ1-2; TRBD1 matches 9 bases. The CDR3 totals 19 residues. Unmatched junction bases numbered 20, after V lost 2 bases and J lost 7 bases. Germline lookup yields CDR1 MGHRA and CDR2 YSYEKL. The CDR3 coding sequence is TGCGCCAGCAGCCAAAACCGAGCGGGACAGGGACGTAGGGGTCTTGGCTACACCTTC. Its protein product is CASSQNRAGQGRRGLGYTF.